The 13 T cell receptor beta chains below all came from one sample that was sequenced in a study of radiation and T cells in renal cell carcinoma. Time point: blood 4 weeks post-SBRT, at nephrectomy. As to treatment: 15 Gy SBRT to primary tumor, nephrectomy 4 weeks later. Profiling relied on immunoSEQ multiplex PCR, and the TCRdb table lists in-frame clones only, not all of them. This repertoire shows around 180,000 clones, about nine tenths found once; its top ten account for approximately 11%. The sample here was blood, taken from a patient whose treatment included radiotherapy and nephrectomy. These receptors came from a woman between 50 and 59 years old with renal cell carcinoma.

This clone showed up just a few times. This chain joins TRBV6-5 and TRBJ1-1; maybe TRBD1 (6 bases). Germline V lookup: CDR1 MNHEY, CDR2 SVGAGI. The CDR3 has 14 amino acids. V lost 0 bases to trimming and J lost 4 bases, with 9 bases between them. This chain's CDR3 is CASSYSGGRTEAFF. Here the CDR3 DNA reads TGTGCCAGCAGTTACTCAGGGGGACGCACTGAAGCTTTCTTT.

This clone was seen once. DNA of the CDR3: TGCGCCAGCAGCGAACCTGAGGGGGCCAACGTCCTGACTTTC. Amino acid sequence: CASSEPEGANVLTF. This rearrangement joins TRBV5-1 to TRBJ2-6, with D unresolved. V lost 4 bases and J 4 bases, leaving 9 bases between the germline ends. This CDR3 is built from 14 residues. Germline V gene sequence: CDR1 SGHRS, CDR2 YFSETQ. The whole variable domain, filled in from reference TRBV5-1 and TRBJ2-6, reads KAGVTQTPRYLIKTRGQQVTLSCSPISGHRSVSWYQQTPGQGLQFLFEYFSETQRNKGNFPGRFSGRQFSNSRSEMNVSTLELGDSALYLCASSEPEGANVLTFGAGSRLTVL.

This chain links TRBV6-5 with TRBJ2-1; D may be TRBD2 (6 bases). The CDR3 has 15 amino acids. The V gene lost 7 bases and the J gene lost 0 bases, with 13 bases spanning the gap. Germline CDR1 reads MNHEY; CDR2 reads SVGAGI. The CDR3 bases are TGTGCCAGCAAGCAGTCGGGAGACTCCTACAATGAGCAGTTCTTC. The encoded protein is CASKQSGDSYNEQFF.

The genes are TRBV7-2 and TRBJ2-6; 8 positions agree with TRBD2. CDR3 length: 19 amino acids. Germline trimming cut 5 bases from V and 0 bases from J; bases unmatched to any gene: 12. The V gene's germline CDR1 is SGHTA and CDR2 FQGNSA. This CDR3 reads CASSRKRREERSGANVLTF. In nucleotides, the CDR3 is TGTGCCAGCAGCCGTAAACGGCGGGAGGAGCGCTCTGGGGCCAACGTCCTGACTTTC. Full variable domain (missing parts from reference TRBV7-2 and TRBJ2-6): GAGVSQSPSNKVTEKGKDVELRCDPISGHTALYWYRQSLGQGLEFLIYFQGNSAPDKSGLPSDRFSAERTGGSVSTLTIQRTQQEDSAVYLCASSRKRREERSGANVLTFGAGSRLTVL.

For the CDR3, the DNA is TGTGCCAGCAAAAGGAGGGGCGGGGGTAGCACAGATACGCAGTATTTT. It yields the protein CASKRRGGGSTDTQYF. The chain carries TRBV5-4 and TRBJ2-3; 7 nucleotides agree with TRBD2. The length of the CDR3 is 16 residues. The germline V gene has CDR1 SGHNT and CDR2 YYREEE (reference sequence). V shed 6 bases and J 0 bases; nucleotides not matched to a gene: 10.

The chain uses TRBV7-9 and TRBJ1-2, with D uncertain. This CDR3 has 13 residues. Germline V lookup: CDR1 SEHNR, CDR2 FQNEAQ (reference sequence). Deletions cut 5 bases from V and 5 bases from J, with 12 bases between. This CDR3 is CASSEERPYGYTF. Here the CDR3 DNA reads TGTGCCAGCAGCGAAGAGAGGCCGTATGGCTACACCTTC.

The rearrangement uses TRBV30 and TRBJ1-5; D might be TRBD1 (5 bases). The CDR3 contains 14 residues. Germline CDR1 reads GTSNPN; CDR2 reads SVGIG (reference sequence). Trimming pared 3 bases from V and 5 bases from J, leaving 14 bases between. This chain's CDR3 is CAWSPGHQYQPQHF. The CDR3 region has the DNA TGTGCCTGGAGCCCCGGACACCAATATCAGCCCCAGCATTTT.

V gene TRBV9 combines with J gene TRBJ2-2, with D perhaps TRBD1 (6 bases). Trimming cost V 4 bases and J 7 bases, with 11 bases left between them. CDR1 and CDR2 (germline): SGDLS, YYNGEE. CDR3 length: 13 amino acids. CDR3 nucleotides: TGTGCCAGCAGCCACAGGGTTGGCGGGGAGCTGTTTTTT. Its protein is CASSHRVGGELFF.

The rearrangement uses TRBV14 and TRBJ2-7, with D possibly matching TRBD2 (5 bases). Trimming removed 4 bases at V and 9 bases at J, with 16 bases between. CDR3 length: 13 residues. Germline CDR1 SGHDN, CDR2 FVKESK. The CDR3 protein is CASSPPDWARQYF. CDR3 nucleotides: TGTGCCAGCAGCCCCCCGGACTGGGCCAGGCAGTACTTC.

Here the CDR3 DNA reads TGTGCCAGTAGTTACAGGGGGCGCGTAGATGAAAAACTGTTTTTT. Its translation is CASSYRGRVDEKLFF. The chain carries TRBV19 and TRBJ1-4, with 9 bases fitting TRBD1. Trimming cost V 5 bases and J 6 bases; bases outside gene matches: 7. Germline V gene lookup returns CDR1 LNHDA and CDR2 SQIVND (reference sequence). The CDR3 totals 15 residues.

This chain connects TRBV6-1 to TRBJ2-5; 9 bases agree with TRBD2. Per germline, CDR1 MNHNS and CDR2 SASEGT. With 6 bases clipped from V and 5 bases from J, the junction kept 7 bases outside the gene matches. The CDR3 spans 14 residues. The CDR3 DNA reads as TGTGCCAGCAGGGATAGACTAGCGGTGGAGACCCAGTACTTC. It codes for CASRDRLAVETQYF.

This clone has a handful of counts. DNA of the CDR3: TGTGCCAGCAGCCCTAGCGTCGGGACGAGAGTCTATGGCTACACCTTC. It specifies CASSPSVGTRVYGYTF. This chain joins TRBV7-9 and TRBJ1-2; D may be TRBD1 (5 bases). Germline V lookup: CDR1 SEHNR, CDR2 FQNEAQ (reference sequence). The V gene lost 5 bases and the J gene lost 4 bases, with 20 bases spanning the gap. The CDR3 covers 16 residues.

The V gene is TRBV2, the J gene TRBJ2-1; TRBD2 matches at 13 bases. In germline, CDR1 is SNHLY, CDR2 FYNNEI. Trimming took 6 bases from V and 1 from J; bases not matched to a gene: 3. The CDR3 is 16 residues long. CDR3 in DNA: TGTGCCAGCAGATTACTAGCGGGGGGGTCCTACAATGAGCAGTTCTTC. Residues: CASRLLAGGSYNEQFF.